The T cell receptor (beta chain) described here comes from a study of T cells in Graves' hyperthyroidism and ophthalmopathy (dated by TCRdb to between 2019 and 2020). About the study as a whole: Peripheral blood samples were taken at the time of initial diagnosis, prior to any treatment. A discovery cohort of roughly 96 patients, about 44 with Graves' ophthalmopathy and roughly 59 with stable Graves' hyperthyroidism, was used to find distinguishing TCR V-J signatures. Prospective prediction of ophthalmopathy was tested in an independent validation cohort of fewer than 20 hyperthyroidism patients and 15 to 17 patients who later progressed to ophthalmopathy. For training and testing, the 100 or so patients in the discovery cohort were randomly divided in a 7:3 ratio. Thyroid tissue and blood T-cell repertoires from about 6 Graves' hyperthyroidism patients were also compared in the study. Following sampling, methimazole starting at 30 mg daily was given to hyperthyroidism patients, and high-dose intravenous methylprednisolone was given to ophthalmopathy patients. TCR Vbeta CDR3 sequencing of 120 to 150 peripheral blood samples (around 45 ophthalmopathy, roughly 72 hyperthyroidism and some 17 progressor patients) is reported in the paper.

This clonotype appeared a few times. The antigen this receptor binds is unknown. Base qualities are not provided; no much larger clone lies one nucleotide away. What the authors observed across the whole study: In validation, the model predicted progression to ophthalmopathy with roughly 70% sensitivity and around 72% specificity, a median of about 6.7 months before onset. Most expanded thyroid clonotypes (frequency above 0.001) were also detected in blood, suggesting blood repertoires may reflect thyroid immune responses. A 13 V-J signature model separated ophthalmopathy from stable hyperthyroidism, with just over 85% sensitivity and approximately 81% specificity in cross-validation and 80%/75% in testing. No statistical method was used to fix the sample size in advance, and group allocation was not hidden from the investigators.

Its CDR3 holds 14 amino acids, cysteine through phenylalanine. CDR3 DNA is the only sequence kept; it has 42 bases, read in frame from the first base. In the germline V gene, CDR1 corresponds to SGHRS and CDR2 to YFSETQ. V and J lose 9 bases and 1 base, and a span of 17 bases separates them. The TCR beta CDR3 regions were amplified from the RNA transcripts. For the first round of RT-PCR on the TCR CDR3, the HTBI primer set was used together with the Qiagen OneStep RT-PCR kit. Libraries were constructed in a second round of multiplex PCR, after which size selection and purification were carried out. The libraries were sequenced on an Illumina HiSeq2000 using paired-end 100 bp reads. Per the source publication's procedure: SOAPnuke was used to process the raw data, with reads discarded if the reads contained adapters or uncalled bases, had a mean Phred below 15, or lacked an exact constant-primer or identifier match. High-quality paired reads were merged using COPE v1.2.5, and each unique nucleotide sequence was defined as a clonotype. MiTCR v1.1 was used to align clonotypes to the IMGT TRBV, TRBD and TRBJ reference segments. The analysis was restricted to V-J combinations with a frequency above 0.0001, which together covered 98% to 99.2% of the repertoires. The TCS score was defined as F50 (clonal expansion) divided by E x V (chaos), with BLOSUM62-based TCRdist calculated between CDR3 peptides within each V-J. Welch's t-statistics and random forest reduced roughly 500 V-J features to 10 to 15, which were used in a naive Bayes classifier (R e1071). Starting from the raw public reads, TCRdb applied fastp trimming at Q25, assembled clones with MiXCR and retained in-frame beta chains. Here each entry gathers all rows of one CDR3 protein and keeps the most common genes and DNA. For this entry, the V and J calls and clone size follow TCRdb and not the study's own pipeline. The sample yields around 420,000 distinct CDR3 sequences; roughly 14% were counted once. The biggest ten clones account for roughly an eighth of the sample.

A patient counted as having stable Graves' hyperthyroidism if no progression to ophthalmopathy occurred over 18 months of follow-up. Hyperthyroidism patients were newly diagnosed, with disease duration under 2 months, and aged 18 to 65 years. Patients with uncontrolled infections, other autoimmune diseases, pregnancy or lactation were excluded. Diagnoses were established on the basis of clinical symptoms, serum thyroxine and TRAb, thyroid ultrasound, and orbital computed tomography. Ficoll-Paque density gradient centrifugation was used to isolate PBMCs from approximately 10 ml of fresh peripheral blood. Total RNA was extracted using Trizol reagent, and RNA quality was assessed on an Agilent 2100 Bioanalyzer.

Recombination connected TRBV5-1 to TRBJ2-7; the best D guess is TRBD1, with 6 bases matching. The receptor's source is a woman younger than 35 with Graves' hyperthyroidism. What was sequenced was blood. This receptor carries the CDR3 CATSPLDSSYEQYF. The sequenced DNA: TGCGCCACCTCACCCTTGGACAGTTCCTACGAGCAGTACTTC. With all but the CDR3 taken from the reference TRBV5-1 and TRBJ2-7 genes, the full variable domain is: KAGVTQTPRYLIKTRGQQVTLSCSPISGHRSVSWYQQTPGQGLQFLFEYFSETQRNKGNFPGRFSGRQFSNSRSEMNVSTLELGDSALYLCATSPLDSSYEQYFGPGTRLTVT.